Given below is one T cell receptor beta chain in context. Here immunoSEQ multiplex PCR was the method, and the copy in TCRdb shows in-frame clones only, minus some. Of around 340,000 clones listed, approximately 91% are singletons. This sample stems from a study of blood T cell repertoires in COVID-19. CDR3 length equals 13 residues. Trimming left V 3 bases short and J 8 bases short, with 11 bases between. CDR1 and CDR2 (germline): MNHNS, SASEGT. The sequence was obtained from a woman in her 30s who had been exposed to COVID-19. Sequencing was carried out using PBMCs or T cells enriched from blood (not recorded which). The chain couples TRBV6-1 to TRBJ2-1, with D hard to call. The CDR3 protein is CASSDPVADEQFF. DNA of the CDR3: TGTGCCAGCAGTGATCCAGTCGCCGATGAGCAGTTCTTC.